This T cell receptor beta chain was profiled in a study of cytomegalovirus exposure and HLA in healthy donors. This clone has just a few counts. What it binds is not known. Primers: 60 Vbeta forward and 13 Jbeta reverse. Data came from immunoSEQ multiplex PCR; TCRdb stores just in-frame clones and leaves some out. The sample records tens of thousands of clones, roughly 86% being singletons. Looked up from germline, CDR1 is SGHTA and CDR2 is FQGTGA. The CDR3 is 16 amino acids. V was clipped by 2 bases and J by 5 bases; unmatched bases: 2. Findings of the study overall: Later, an analysis found that common viral pathogens appeared to be linked with several of the most significant clusters. Specific recognition of CMV antigens was confirmed in vitro for a few chains (all CMV-associated). TCR beta sequences reportedly predicted most subjects' HLA-A and HLA-B alleles accurately. Earlier analysis found most TCR beta V segments productive about 90% or about 30% of the time.

The rearrangement links TRBV7-3 to TRBJ2-3; 15 bases map to TRBD2. The sequenced material came from PBMCs. The receptor comes from a man aged 18-30 years in good health and CMV-seronegative. The CDR3 reads CASSLWTSGRVDTQYF. The CDR3 DNA is TGTGCCAGCAGCTTATGGACTAGCGGGAGGGTAGATACGCAGTATTTT.